These 8 T cell receptor beta chains were all obtained from the same sample, sequenced in a study of T cell responses to AZD1222 COVID-19 vaccine. Here immunoSEQ multiplex PCR was the method, and the copy in TCRdb shows in-frame clones only, minus some. In the table there are 55,000 to 85,000 clones, roughly 84% of which are singletons. The specimen comprised peripheral blood, sampled on day 0 of AZD1222 vaccination. Every receptor here comes from an adult in good health.

The chain is built from TRBV28 and TRBJ2-1; 7 bases map to TRBD2. This CDR3 spans 14 amino acids. The junction had 6 bases not matched to a gene; V was cut back by 6 bases and J by 4 bases. In germline, CDR1 is MDHEN, CDR2 SYDVKM. CDR3 protein: CASSNGGGYNEQFF. For the CDR3, the DNA is TGTGCCAGCAGCAATGGGGGGGGGTACAATGAGCAGTTCTTC.

The CDR3 nucleotides are TGCGCCAGCAGCCGGGACAGGGAAGATTCACCCCTCCACTTT. Its translation is CASSRDREDSPLHF. The gene calls are TRBV5-1 and TRBJ1-6, with 9 bases that match TRBD1. The germline gives CDR1 SGHRS, CDR2 YFSETQ. V was pared by 4 bases and J by 8 bases, with 4 bases of the junction left unmatched. CDR3 length equals 14 residues.

The gene calls are TRBV27 and TRBJ2-7; maybe TRBD1 (6 bases). CDR3 length: 13 residues. Trimming took 6 bases from V and 6 from J, leaving 15 bases between them. The germline V gene encodes CDR1 MNHEY and CDR2 SMNVEV (reference sequence). CDR3 sequence (DNA): TGTGCCAGCAGCACTAGGACAGCCGGCGAGCAGTACTTC. Translating it yields CASSTRTAGEQYF.

V and J are TRBV6-6 and TRBJ1-5, with D hard to call. The germline V gene encodes CDR1 MNHNY and CDR2 SVGAGI (reference sequence). This CDR3 is built from 12 residues. The V and J ends lost 6 bases and 5 bases respectively, with 8 bases between them. CDR3 DNA: TGTGCCAGCAGGAGGCGGGATCAGCCCCAGCATTTT. It specifies CASRRRDQPQHF.

This chain uses TRBV18 with TRBJ1-1, with 10 bases aligning to TRBD1. The V and J ends lost 5 bases and 3 bases, in that order; junction bases with no gene match: 12. CDR1 and CDR2 (germline): KGHSH, LQKENI. The CDR3 has 17 residues. Written as DNA, the CDR3 is TGTGCCAGCTCATTTTTCGGGACAGGGGCTGAAGACACTGAAGCTTTCTTT. Translated, it gives CASSFFGTGAEDTEAFF.

This rearrangement joins TRBV18 to TRBJ2-3; D is possibly TRBD2 (5 bases). Germline V gene data show CDR1 as KGHSH and CDR2 as LQKENI. This CDR3 has 13 amino acids. The V end lost 0 bases, the J end lost 5 bases, and 6 bases lay between the germline ends. The CDR3 sequence is CASSPPSEDTQYF. DNA for the CDR3: TGTGCCAGCTCACCACCTAGCGAAGATACGCAGTATTTT.

This chain connects TRBV2 to TRBJ1-6, with a weak D call TRBD1 (5 bases). The CDR3 is made up of 13 amino acids. V was pared by 6 bases and J by 10 bases, with 13 bases between. Per the germline V gene, CDR1 is SNHLY and CDR2 is FYNNEI. The CDR3 region is CASRGRVGSPLHF. The CDR3 coding sequence is TGTGCCAGCAGGGGCAGGGTAGGCTCACCCCTCCACTTT.

This chain uses TRBV5-6 with TRBJ1-2, with a weak D call TRBD1 (6 bases). The CDR3 covers 15 residues. CDR1 SGHDT and CDR2 YYEEEE come from the germline V gene. V lost 3 bases, J lost 2 bases, and 14 bases lay in between. The CDR3 sequence is CASSSGPGQNYGYTF. The DNA of the CDR3 is TGTGCCAGCAGCTCGGGACCCGGACAGAACTATGGCTACACCTTC.